The source of this T cell receptor beta chain is a study of post-analysis software for immune sequencing data. Study in general: Relapsing-remitting, secondary progressive and progressive-relapsing multiple sclerosis were all included among the disease courses. The study, taken as a whole, reports: Under F measure analysis, samples from one preparation batch co-clustered strongly. Significantly lower normalized Chao1 diversity was seen in multiple sclerosis patients than in controls. In patients, TRBV5-6, TRBV5-1 and TRBV20-1 belonged to five TRBV segments found more frequently than in controls.

Note on this clonotype: Antigen unknown.

V dropped 4 bases and J dropped 0 bases, with 19 bases sitting between them. CDR3 length: 17 residues. Germline V gives CDR1 SQVTM, CDR2 ANQGSEA. Sequencing libraries made from TCR beta cDNA carried unique molecular identifiers. Once about 0.9 to 11 million T cells were used, about 510,000 cDNA molecules resulted. MiXCR, run by TCRdb on the PCR reads, gives a single entry per CDR3 protein. This repertoire shows 740,000 or so distinct CDR3 sequences, roughly 50% found once; its top ten account for approximately 4.3%. Sequencing was carried out using blood. The chain employs TRBV29-1 and TRBJ2-1; TRBD1 might be the D (6 bases). The source of this sequence is a girl aged 5-17 years with multiple sclerosis. CDR3 nucleotides: TGCAGCGTTGTTGGGACATGGGCGTCCAGCTCCTACAATGAGCAGTTCTTC. The encoded protein is CSVVGTWASSSYNEQFF.